One and the same sample provided the 15 T cell receptor beta chains below, sequenced in a study of cytomegalovirus exposure and HLA in healthy donors. Primers for the PCR totalled 60 Vbeta and 13 Jbeta. Clones were read by immunoSEQ multiplex PCR, and TCRdb kept only the in-frame ones, dropping some. The profile shows 110,000 to 150,000 clones, approximately 79% of them singletons. Sequencing was done on a sample of PBMCs. These receptors were taken from a man in his late teens or twenties in good health and CMV-seropositive.

The V and J genes are TRBV19 and TRBJ1-1, with a tentative D call TRBD1 (6 bases). V lost 8 bases to trimming and J lost 0 bases, with 19 bases between them. CDR1 and CDR2 (germline): LNHDA, SQIVND (reference sequence). This CDR3 is built from 16 residues. CDR3 in DNA: TGTGCCAGTTTTTCGCTTTTCCGGGACATGAACACTGAAGCTTTCTTT. It codes for CASFSLFRDMNTEAFF. Drawing the rest from reference TRBV19 and TRBJ1-1, the complete variable domain is DGGITQSPKYLFRKEGQNVTLSCEQNLNHDAMYWYRQDPGQGLRLIYYSQIVNDFQKGDIAEGYSVSREKKESFPLTVTSAQKNPTAFYLCASFSLFRDMNTEAFFGQGTRLTVV.

This clone was counted a few times. This sequence joins TRBV6-6 and TRBJ1-5; D is unclear. The length of the CDR3 is 15 residues. CDR1 is MNHNY, CDR2 SVGAGI, per germline (reference sequence). V was cut by 2 bases and J by 0 bases, with 8 bases left in between. In nucleotides, the CDR3 is TGTGCCAGCAGTTACGAGAGAGCTAGCAATCAGCCCCAGCATTTT. As protein: CASSYERASNQPQHF.

The V gene is TRBV10-2, the J gene TRBJ1-5, with D uncertain. The CDR3 has 16 amino acids. V was trimmed by 0 bases and J by 0 bases, leaving 9 bases between them. Germline CDR1 and CDR2: WSHSY and SAAADI. CDR3 loop: CASSESARASNQPQHF. The CDR3 DNA sequence: TGCGCCAGCAGTGAGTCAGCGAGGGCTAGCAATCAGCCCCAGCATTTT.

The chain combines TRBV2 with TRBJ1-5, with D possibly TRBD1 on 5 matching bases. The ends were cut back, 2 bases at V and 4 bases at J, with 6 bases in the middle. This CDR3 has 13 amino acids. The V gene's germline CDR1 is SNHLY and CDR2 FYNNEI. The CDR3 bases are TGTGCCAGCAGTGAAAAGGGGAATCAGCCCCAGCATTTT. As protein: CASSEKGNQPQHF.

The chain carries TRBV5-4 and TRBJ1-1; a weak D match, TRBD1 (5 bases). V was clipped by 9 bases and J by 0 bases, with 18 bases between them. The CDR3 is 15 residues long. Germline CDR1 is SGHNT and CDR2 is YYREEE (reference sequence). This CDR3 reads CAMDRGGKLNTEAFF. The DNA of the CDR3 is TGTGCCATGGATAGGGGAGGGAAATTGAACACTGAAGCTTTCTTT.

The V gene is TRBV19, the J gene TRBJ1-5, with 8 bases fitting TRBD1. V trimming: 5 bases; J trimming: 1 base; junction bases outside the gene matches: 7. CDR3 length: 16 amino acids. Germline V lookup: CDR1 LNHDA, CDR2 SQIVND (reference sequence). The CDR3 nucleotides read TGTGCCAGTAGTTGGGGCAGGGGGCGAAGCAATCAGCCCCAGCATTTT. Translating it yields CASSWGRGRSNQPQHF.

The CDR3 spells CASSTQGGETQYF. CDR3 nucleotide sequence: TGTGCCAGCTCAACCCAGGGGGGCGAGACCCAGTACTTC. V and J are TRBV18 and TRBJ2-5, with TRBD1 as a possible D gene (7 bases). Trimming pared 5 bases from V and 5 bases from J, leaving 12 bases between. This CDR3 region has 13 residues. Germline V gene data show CDR1 as KGHSH and CDR2 as LQKENI. The full variable domain, its missing parts supplied by reference TRBV18 and TRBJ2-5, is NAGVMQNPRHLVRRRGQEARLRCSPMKGHSHVYWYRQLPEEGLKFMVYLQKENIIDESGMPKERFSAEFPKEGPSILRIQQVVRGDSAAYFCASSTQGGETQYFGPGTRLLVL.

The chain joins TRBV28 to TRBJ1-3, with D tentatively TRBD1 (6 bases). Germline-derived CDR1 and CDR2 are MDHEN and SYDVKM. Between the trimmed V and J ends, which lost 6 bases and 4 bases, there was a span of 19 bases. CDR3 size: 16 residues. Written as DNA, the CDR3 is TGTGCCAGCAGCCCTTACCGGGGGGCATTGGGAAACACCATATATTTT. Its translation is CASSPYRGALGNTIYF.

This clone has just a few counts. The chain combines TRBV5-4 with TRBJ1-6, with 11 nucleotides matching TRBD1. The CDR3 is 15 amino acids. Germline V CDR1 and CDR2: SGHNT, YYREEE (reference sequence). Losses at the gene ends were 4 bases for V and 6 bases for J; bases not matched to a gene: 3. The CDR3 DNA follows: TGTGCCAGCAGCCAAGGGACAGGGGGTAATTCACCCCTCCACTTT. It encodes CASSQGTGGNSPLHF.

The V call is TRBV4-1, the J call TRBJ2-7, with 8 bases lining up with TRBD1. V lost 5 bases to trimming and J lost 4 bases; unmatched junction nucleotides: 7. The CDR3 contains 14 residues. Germline CDR1 is MGHRA and CDR2 is YSYEKL. The CDR3 DNA reads TGCGCCAGCAGCGCACCCGGGACAGGATACGAGCAGTACTTC. Amino acids: CASSAPGTGYEQYF.

This rearrangement joins TRBV5-1 to TRBJ1-5; 11 bases agree with TRBD1. Germline trimming cut 4 bases from V and 1 base from J; bases unmatched to any gene: 4. CDR1 is SGHRS and CDR2 is YFSETQ in the germline V gene. This CDR3 is built from 16 residues. CDR3 DNA sequence: TGCGCCAGCAGCCCCGGGACAGGGGGGAGCAATCAGCCCCAGCATTTT. Translating gives CASSPGTGGSNQPQHF.

This clone was found once. The J gene is TRBJ2-3, the V gene TRBV25-1; TRBD1 agrees at 9 bases. Trimming took 7 bases from V and 5 from J; bases not matched to a gene: 7. The CDR3 extends over 14 amino acids. Germline V lookup: CDR1 MGHDK, CDR2 SYGVNS. CDR3: CASTDRGAGDTQYF. The CDR3 nucleotides are TGTGCCAGCACGGACAGGGGCGCAGGAGATACGCAGTATTTT.

The V and J genes are TRBV2 and TRBJ2-7; 7 bases align to TRBD1. V dropped 6 bases and J dropped 3; count of bases not matched to a gene: 2. The V gene's germline CDR1 is SNHLY and CDR2 FYNNEI. There are 12 residues in the CDR3. CDR3 residues: CASRGDSYEQYF. Written as DNA, the CDR3 is TGTGCCAGCAGGGGGGACAGCTACGAGCAGTACTTC.

The gene calls are TRBV6-1 and TRBJ1-2; weak D call: TRBD1 (5 bases). CDR3 length: 14 residues. Germline-derived CDR1 and CDR2 are MNHNS and SASEGT. V lost 6 bases to trimming and J lost 1 base, with 12 bases between them. The CDR3 reads CASSSAGLNYGYTF. The CDR3 DNA follows: TGTGCCAGCAGCTCAGCAGGGCTTAACTATGGCTACACCTTC.

The chain recombines TRBV29-1 with TRBJ1-1; 9 bases line up with TRBD1. From germline, CDR1 is SQVTM and CDR2 ANQGSEA. V lost 3 bases to trimming and J lost 1 base; unmatched junction nucleotides: 3. The CDR3 runs 14 residues. As DNA, the CDR3 is TGCAGCGTTGAGCTACAGGGGGCGAACACTGAAGCTTTCTTT. Translated, it gives CSVELQGANTEAFF. The whole variable domain, filled in from reference TRBV29-1 and TRBJ1-1, reads SAVISQKPSRDICQRGTSLTIQCQVDSQVTMMFWYRQQPGQSLTLIATANQGSEATYESGFVIDKFPISRPNLTFSTLTVSNMSPEDSSIYLCSVELQGANTEAFFGQGTRLTVV.